This T cell receptor beta chain was captured in a study of T cell changes during pregnancy in multiple sclerosis. Sequenced by immunoSEQ multiplex PCR; TCRdb stores in-frame clones only, minus some. The data contain about 64,000 clones, 90% of them seen just once; the ten biggest clones take up more than 2%. CDR1 is MNHEY, CDR2 SMNVEV, per germline (reference sequence). The CDR3 loop spans 17 amino acids. Trimming cost V 6 bases and J 0 bases; bases outside gene matches: 12. The source of this sequence is a female donor in good health, enrolled as a control in a pregnancy study. The sequences come from peripheral blood, collected in the second trimester of pregnancy. This chain links TRBV27 with TRBJ1-1; TRBD1 agrees at 8 bases. The CDR3 spells CASSSNTPDRVNTEAFF. CDR3 DNA sequence: TGTGCCAGCAGCTCAAACACCCCGGACAGGGTGAACACTGAAGCTTTCTTT.